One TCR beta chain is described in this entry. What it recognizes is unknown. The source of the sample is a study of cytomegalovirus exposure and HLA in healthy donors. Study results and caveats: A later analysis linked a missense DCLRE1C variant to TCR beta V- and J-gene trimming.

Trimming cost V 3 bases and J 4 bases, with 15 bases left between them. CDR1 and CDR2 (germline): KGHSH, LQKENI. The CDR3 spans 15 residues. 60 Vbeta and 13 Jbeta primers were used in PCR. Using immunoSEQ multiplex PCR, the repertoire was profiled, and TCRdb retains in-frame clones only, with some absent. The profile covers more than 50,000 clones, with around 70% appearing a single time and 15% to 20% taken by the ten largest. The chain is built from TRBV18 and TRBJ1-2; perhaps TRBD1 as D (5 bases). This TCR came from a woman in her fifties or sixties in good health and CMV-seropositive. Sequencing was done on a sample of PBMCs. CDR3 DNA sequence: TGTGCCAGCTCACCTGAGGACACACTCTCCTATGGCTACACCTTC. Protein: CASSPEDTLSYGYTF.